This T cell receptor beta chain derives from a study of T cell changes during pregnancy in multiple sclerosis. The CDR3 runs to 17 residues. Trimming cost V 6 bases and J 0 bases, with 17 bases left between them. Germline values: CDR1 MNHEY, CDR2 SMNVEV (reference sequence). The method was immunoSEQ multiplex PCR; TCRdb's version includes in-frame clones alone and lacks a portion of them. Of roughly 85,000 clones in the sample, about nine tenths were seen once. The chain links TRBV27 to TRBJ2-2, with D possibly matching TRBD1 (6 bases). The sample here was peripheral blood, taken in the first trimester of pregnancy. This TCR was recovered from a female donor with multiple sclerosis, enrolled in a pregnancy study. The CDR3 bases are TGTGCCAGCAGCCCGGACAGCCCCCCGGCGAACACCGGGGAGCTGTTTTTT. It yields the protein CASSPDSPPANTGELFF.